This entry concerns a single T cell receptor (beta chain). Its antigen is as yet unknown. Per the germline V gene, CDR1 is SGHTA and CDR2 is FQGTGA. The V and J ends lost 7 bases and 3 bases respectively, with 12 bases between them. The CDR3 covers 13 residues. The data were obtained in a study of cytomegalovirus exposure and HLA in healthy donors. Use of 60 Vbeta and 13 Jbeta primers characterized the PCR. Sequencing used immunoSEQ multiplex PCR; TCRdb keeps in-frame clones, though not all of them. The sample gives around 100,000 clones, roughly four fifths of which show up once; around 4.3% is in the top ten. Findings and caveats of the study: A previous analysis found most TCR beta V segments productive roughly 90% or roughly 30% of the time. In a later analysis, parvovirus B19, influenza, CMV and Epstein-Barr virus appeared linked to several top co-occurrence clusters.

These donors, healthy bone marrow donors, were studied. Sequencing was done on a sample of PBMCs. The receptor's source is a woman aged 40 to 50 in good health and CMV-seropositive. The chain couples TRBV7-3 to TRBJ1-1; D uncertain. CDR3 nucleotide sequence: TGTGCCAGCAACTCCGGCGGATACACTGAAGCTTTCTTT. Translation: CASNSGGYTEAFF.